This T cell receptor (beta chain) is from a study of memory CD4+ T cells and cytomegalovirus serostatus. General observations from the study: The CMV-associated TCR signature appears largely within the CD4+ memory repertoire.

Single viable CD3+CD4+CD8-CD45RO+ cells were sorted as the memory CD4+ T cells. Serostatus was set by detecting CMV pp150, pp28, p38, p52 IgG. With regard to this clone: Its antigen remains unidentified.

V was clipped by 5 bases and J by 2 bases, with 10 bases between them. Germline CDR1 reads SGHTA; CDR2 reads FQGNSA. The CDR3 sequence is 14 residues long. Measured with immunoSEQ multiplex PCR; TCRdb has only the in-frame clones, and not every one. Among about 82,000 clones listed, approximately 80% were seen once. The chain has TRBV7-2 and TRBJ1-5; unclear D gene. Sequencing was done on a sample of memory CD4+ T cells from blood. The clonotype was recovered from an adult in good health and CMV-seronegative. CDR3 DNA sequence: TGTGCCAGCAGCCCCATCGGAGGCAATCAGCCCCAGCATTTT. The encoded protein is CASSPIGGNQPQHF.